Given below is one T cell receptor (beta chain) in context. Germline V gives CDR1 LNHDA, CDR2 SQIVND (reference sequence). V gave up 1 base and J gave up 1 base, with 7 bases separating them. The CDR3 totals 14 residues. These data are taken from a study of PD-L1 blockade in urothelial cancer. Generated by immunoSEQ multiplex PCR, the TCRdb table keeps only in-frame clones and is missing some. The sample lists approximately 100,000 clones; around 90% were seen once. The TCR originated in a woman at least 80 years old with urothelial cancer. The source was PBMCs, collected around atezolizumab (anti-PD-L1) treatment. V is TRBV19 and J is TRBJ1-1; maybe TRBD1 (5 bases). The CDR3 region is CASSIGQSNTEAFF. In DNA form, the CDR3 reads TGTGCCAGTAGTATAGGACAGTCGAACACTGAAGCTTTCTTT.